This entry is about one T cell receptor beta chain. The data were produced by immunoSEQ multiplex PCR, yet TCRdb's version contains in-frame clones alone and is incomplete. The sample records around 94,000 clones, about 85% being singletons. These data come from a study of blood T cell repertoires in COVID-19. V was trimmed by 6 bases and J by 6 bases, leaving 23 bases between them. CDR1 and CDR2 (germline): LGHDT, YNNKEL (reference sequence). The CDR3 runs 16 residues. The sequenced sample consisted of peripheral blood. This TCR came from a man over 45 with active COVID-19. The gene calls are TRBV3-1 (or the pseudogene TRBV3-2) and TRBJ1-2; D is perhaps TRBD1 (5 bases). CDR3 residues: CASSPSPGQGEDGYTF. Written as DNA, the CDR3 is TGTGCCAGCAGTCCAAGCCCCGGACAAGGGGAGGATGGCTACACCTTC.